A single sample is the source of the 10 T cell receptor beta chains below, sequenced in a study of shared clonotypes between healthy human individuals (dated by TCRdb to 2020 to 2021). Library preparation was by the immunoSEQ multiplex PCR assay. Entries here come from immuneACCESS through TCRdb and include only in-frame sequences with V and J called. Some clones fail to appear in such tables; in the studies checked, an unresolved V gene covers under half of the shortfall, and the cause of the remainder is unknown. The sample data list roughly 2.2 million clones, and 85% to 95% of these were observed just once. 0.37% of the sample is taken by the ten largest. Sequenced sample: naive CD4+ T cells from PBMCs. The cell subset or site label for this specimen denotes: CD45RA+ positively selected. The receptor source for this set is a man aged 18 to 30 in good health. Some clones in this sample may be carry-over from other donors' samples.

Of note for this clone: Other nucleotide sequences from this sample produce the same CDR3. The chain couples TRBV29-1 to TRBJ2-5, with D possibly being TRBD2 (5 bases). With 6 bases removed from V and 4 bases from J, the gap between germline ends came to 12 bases. CDR3 size: 12 residues. The germline CDR1 and CDR2 sequences are SQVTM and ANQGSEA. CDR3 DNA: TGCAGCGTGGCGGGCGGCTCAGAGACCCAGTACTTC. It specifies CSVAGGSETQYF.

With respect to this clone: Within the sample, other DNA sequences also encode this same CDR3. V is TRBV28 and J is TRBJ1-2; possible D gene TRBD1, 5 bases. CDR3 length: 13 amino acids. Between the trimmed V and J ends, which lost 8 bases and 3 bases, there was a span of 13 bases. Germline CDR1 and CDR2: MDHEN and SYDVKM. The CDR3 reads CASSQGRDYGYTF. CDR3 coding DNA: TGTGCCAGCTCCCAAGGCAGGGACTATGGCTACACCTTC.

The gene calls are TRBV6-5 and TRBJ1-1; D ambiguous. This CDR3 contains 12 residues. Trimming cost V 6 bases and J 5 bases, with 10 bases left between them. Germline CDR1 reads MNHEY; CDR2 reads SVGAGI. CDR3 DNA sequence: TGTGCCAGCAGACATGGAGGAACTGAAGCTTTCTTT. Residues: CASRHGGTEAFF.

The J gene is TRBJ2-1, the V gene TRBV5-1, with 9 positions matching TRBD2. The CDR3 is 14 amino acids. The germline V gene has CDR1 SGHRS and CDR2 YFSETQ. With 5 bases clipped from V and 8 bases from J, the junction kept 8 bases outside the gene matches. CDR3 coding DNA: TGCGCCAGCAGGGGGCTAGCGGGATCATATGAGCAGTTCTTC. Translated, it gives CASRGLAGSYEQFF.

The chain recombines TRBV18 with TRBJ1-5; a weak D match, TRBD1 (6 bases). This CDR3 has 17 amino acids. Germline lookup yields CDR1 KGHSH and CDR2 LQKENI. Between the trimmed V and J ends, which lost 5 bases and 0 bases, there was a span of 17 bases. CDR3 DNA: TGTGCCAGCTCAAGACAGGTCGGGGACGATAGCAATCAGCCCCAGCATTTT. Protein product: CASSRQVGDDSNQPQHF.

This chain links TRBV13 with TRBJ2-7; D not resolved. CDR1 is PRHDT and CDR2 is FYEKMQ in the germline V gene (reference sequence). The CDR3 runs 13 residues. Trimming took off 0 bases at V and 3 bases at J, with 6 bases between the two ends. The CDR3 bases are TGTGCCAGCAGCTTAGGAAACAGCTACGAGCAGTACTTC. This encodes CASSLGNSYEQYF.

The DNA for the CDR3 is TGTGCCACCAGCGACGGCGGGACGATCTACAATGAGCAGTTCTTC. Translation: CATSDGGTIYNEQFF. This chain joins TRBV15 and TRBJ2-1; D possibly corresponds to TRBD2 (6 bases). V gave up 5 bases and J gave up 3 bases, with 14 bases separating them. The germline gives CDR1 LNHNV, CDR2 YYDKDF (reference sequence). This CDR3 region has 15 residues.

The chain has TRBV29-1 and TRBJ1-3; D not resolved. The V gene's germline CDR1 is SQVTM and CDR2 ANQGSEA. Trimming removed 5 bases at V and 0 bases at J, with 14 bases between. The CDR3 runs 15 residues. The CDR3 protein is CSVSRGANSGNTIYF. The CDR3 nucleotides read TGCAGCGTTTCGAGAGGCGCGAACTCTGGAAACACCATATATTTT.

The genes are TRBV6-6 and TRBJ1-1; no reliable D call. This CDR3 comprises 15 residues. Germline-derived CDR1 and CDR2 are MNHNY and SVGAGI (reference sequence). Trimming took 0 bases from V and 5 from J, leaving 13 bases between them. The CDR3 coding sequence is TGTGCCAGCAGTTACTCGACAAGGCGAGGGACTGAAGCTTTCTTT. This sequence encodes CASSYSTRRGTEAFF.

The CDR3 DNA reads as TGCGCCAGCAAGATACTAGCGGGAGTCTACGAGCAGTACTTC. Protein sequence: CASKILAGVYEQYF. The V call is TRBV5-1, the J call TRBJ2-7, with 11 positions matching TRBD2. The CDR3 is 14 amino acids. The germline CDR1 and CDR2 sequences are SGHRS and YFSETQ. The V segment lost 6 bases and the J segment 3 bases; nucleotides outside the gene matches: 5.